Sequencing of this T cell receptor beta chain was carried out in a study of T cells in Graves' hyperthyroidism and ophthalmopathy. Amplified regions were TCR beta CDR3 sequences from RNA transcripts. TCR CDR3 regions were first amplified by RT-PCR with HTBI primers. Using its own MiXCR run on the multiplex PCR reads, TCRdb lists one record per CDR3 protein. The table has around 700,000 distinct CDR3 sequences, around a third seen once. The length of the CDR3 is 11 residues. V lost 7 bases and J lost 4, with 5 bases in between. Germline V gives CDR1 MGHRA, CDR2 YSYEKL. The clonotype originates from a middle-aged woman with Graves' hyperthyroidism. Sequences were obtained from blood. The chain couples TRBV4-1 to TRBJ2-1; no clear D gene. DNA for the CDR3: TGCGCCAGCATGGGGTACAATGAGCAGTTCTTC. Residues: CASMGYNEQFF.